Each of the 5 T cell receptor beta chains below was sequenced from the same sample in a study of cytotoxic CD8 clonotypes in ibrutinib-treated CLL. TCRdb's table, derived via immunoSEQ multiplex PCR, lists solely in-frame clones and lacks some. The sample includes 300,000 to 400,000 clones, 60% to 80% of them seen just once. Source: PBMCs, taken after 36 months of ibrutinib treatment. The receptors were gathered from a human donor with chronic lymphocytic leukemia.

This chain uses TRBV10-3 with TRBJ1-2, with D possibly matching TRBD1 (5 bases). In germline, CDR1 is ENHRY, CDR2 SYGVKD. The germline V and J ends were trimmed by 6 bases and 2 bases, with 10 bases remaining between them. The CDR3 runs to 13 residues. CDR3 bases: TGTGCCATCAGGGTGGGGGTCAACTATGGCTACACCTTC. Protein sequence: CAIRVGVNYGYTF.

The chain is built from TRBV13 and TRBJ1-1; D gene uncertain. The CDR3 spans 16 residues. The germline gives CDR1 PRHDT, CDR2 FYEKMQ (reference sequence). V was pared by 0 bases and J by 3 bases, with 14 bases between. The CDR3 DNA follows: TGTGCCAGCAGCTTAGGCCCGTTTGATGGGGACACTGAAGCTTTCTTT. Residues: CASSLGPFDGDTEAFF. Complete variable domain (other parts from reference TRBV13 and TRBJ1-1): AAGVIQSPRHLIKEKRETATLKCYPIPRHDTVYWYQQGPGQDPQFLISFYEKMQSDKGSIPDRFSAQQFSDYHSELNMSSLELGDSALYFCASSLGPFDGDTEAFFGQGTRLTVV.

This chain links TRBV12-5 with TRBJ2-7; D remains ambiguous. CDR3 size: 12 residues. V was pared by 2 bases and J by 3 bases, with 5 bases between. The germline V gene encodes CDR1 LGHNT and CDR2 FRNRAP. The CDR3: CASGLRHYEQYF. CDR3 bases: TGTGCTAGTGGTTTGCGCCACTACGAGCAGTACTTC.

The chain employs TRBV10-2 and TRBJ2-1; D assignment may be TRBD1 or TRBD2 (5 bases each). Trimming pared 0 bases from V and 6 bases from J, leaving 6 bases between. This CDR3 is 13 amino acids long. Per germline, CDR1 WSHSY and CDR2 SAAADI. The DNA for the CDR3 is TGCGCCAGCAGTGAGTCAGGGACCAATGAGCAGTTCTTC. Translating gives CASSESGTNEQFF.

This rearrangement joins TRBV2 to TRBJ1-3; 7 bases map to TRBD1. Germline CDR1 and CDR2: SNHLY and FYNNEI. V was clipped by 6 bases and J by 4 bases; unmatched bases: 12. This CDR3 spans 16 amino acids. The CDR3, as DNA: TGTGCCAGCAGGCCTAGGGGACAGTTAAAAGGAAACACCATATATTTT. The encoded protein is CASRPRGQLKGNTIYF. Complete variable domain (other parts from reference TRBV2 and TRBJ1-3): EPEVTQTPSHQVTQMGQEVILRCVPISNHLYFYWYRQILGQKVEFLVSFYNNEISEKSEIFDDQFSVERPDGSNFTLKIRSTKLEDSAMYFCASRPRGQLKGNTIYFGEGSWLTVV.